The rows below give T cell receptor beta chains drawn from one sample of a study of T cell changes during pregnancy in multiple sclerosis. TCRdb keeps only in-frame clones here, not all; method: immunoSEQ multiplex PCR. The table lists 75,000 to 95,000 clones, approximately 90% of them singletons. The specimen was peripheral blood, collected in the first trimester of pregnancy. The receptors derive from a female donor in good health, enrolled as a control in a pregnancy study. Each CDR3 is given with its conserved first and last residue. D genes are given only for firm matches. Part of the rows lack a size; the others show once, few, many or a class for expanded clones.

CDR3 DNA: TGTGCCAGCAGCTTCCGGGACAGGTACGAGCAGTACTTC
CDR3 protein: CASSFRDRYEQYF
J gene: TRBJ2-7
D gene: TRBD1
V gene: TRBV7-9
clone size: NA

CDR3 DNA: TGCGCCAGCAGCCAACCAGCAACTAATGAAAAACTGTTTTTT
CDR3 protein: CASSQPATNEKLFF
J gene: TRBJ1-4
D gene: NA
V gene: TRBV5-1
clone size: NA

CDR3 DNA: TGTGCCAGTAGTATAGCGTTGGGCCCCGGGGAGCTGTTTTTT
CDR3 protein: CASSIALGPGELFF
J gene: TRBJ2-2
D gene: NA
V gene: TRBV19
clone size: NA

CDR3 DNA: TGTGCCAGCAGTGATGGGTGGGACATAACTAATGAAAAACTGTTTTTT
CDR3 protein: CASSDGWDITNEKLFF
J gene: TRBJ1-4
D gene: NA
V gene: TRBV2
clone size: NA

CDR3 DNA: TGTGCCAGCAGCCACGACAGGGTAAACGTAGCTTTCTTT
CDR3 protein: CASSHDRVNVAFF
J gene: TRBJ1-1
D gene: TRBD1
V gene: TRBV6-5
clone size: NA

CDR3 DNA: TGCGCCAGCAGCTTGAGTGGGGTTGCGATCAGGGGGCGAAGCTATGGCTACACCTTC
CDR3 protein: CASSLSGVAIRGRSYGYTF
J gene: TRBJ1-2
D gene: TRBD1
V gene: TRBV5-1
clone size: NA

CDR3 DNA: TGTGCCAGTAGTATAGCTGCGGGGGCCGGTTCTCCCTACAATGAGCAGTTCTTC
CDR3 protein: CASSIAAGAGSPYNEQFF
J gene: TRBJ2-1
D gene: NA
V gene: TRBV19
clone size: NA

CDR3 DNA: TGTGCCAGCAGCACGGAGGGGACAGGGGGGTACGAGCAGTACTTC
CDR3 protein: CASSTEGTGGYEQYF
J gene: TRBJ2-7
D gene: TRBD1
V gene: TRBV6-6
clone size: few

CDR3 DNA: TGTGCAAGTCGCTTAACGGTCCCCCTCCTCCCCACCCGGACAAGCGAGCAGTACTTC
CDR3 protein: CASRLTVPLLPTRTSEQYF
J gene: TRBJ2-7
D gene: NA
V gene: TRBV12-2
clone size: once

CDR3 DNA: TGTGCCAGTAGTATAGAGGGGGGAAGGTCCACATCCTACGAGCAGTACTTC
CDR3 protein: CASSIEGGRSTSYEQYF
J gene: TRBJ2-7
D gene: NA
V gene: TRBV19
clone size: NA

CDR3 DNA: TGTGCCAGCGGTGGACAGGGGATCTACGAGCAGTACTTC
CDR3 protein: CASGGQGIYEQYF
J gene: TRBJ2-7
D gene: TRBD1
V gene: TRBV6-1
clone size: NA

CDR3 DNA: TGTGCCAGCAGCTTAGAGGTGGAGTCTACAGATACGCAGTATTTT
CDR3 protein: CASSLEVESTDTQYF
J gene: TRBJ2-3
D gene: NA
V gene: TRBV7-6
clone size: NA

CDR3 DNA: TGTGCCAGCAGTTTGCGGACTGGGGGCTACACCTTC
CDR3 protein: CASSLRTGGYTF
J gene: TRBJ1-2
D gene: NA
V gene: TRBV28
clone size: NA

CDR3 DNA: TGTGCCTGGAAGGCGGGCCCCCTGAACACTGAAGCTTTCTTT
CDR3 protein: CAWKAGPLNTEAFF
J gene: TRBJ1-1
D gene: NA
V gene: TRBV30
clone size: NA

CDR3 DNA: TGTGCCAGCAGTTTCTCGCGGACAGGGAACACCGGGGAGCTGTTTTTT
CDR3 protein: CASSFSRTGNTGELFF
J gene: TRBJ2-2
D gene: TRBD1
V gene: TRBV28
clone size: NA

CDR3 DNA: TGTGCCAGCAGTGACCACAGCGGGACAGGGTACAATGAGCAGTTCTTC
CDR3 protein: CASSDHSGTGYNEQFF
J gene: TRBJ2-1
D gene: TRBD1
V gene: TRBV6-1
clone size: NA

CDR3 DNA: TGCGCCAGCAGCCAAGGGGGACAGACCATGAACACTGAAGCTTTCTTT
CDR3 protein: CASSQGGQTMNTEAFF
J gene: TRBJ1-1
D gene: TRBD1
V gene: TRBV4-3
clone size: NA